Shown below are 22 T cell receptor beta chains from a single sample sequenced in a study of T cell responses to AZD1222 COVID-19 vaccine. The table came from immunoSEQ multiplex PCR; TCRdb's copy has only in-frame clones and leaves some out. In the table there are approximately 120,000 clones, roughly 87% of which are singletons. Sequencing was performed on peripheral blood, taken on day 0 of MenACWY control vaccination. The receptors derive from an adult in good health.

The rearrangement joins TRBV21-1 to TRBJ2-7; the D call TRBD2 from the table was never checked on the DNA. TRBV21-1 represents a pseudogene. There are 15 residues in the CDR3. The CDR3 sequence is CASSKGGTPGYEQYF. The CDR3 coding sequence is TGTGCCAGCAGCAAAGGGGGGACTCCAGGCTACGAGCAGTACTTC.

In nucleotides, the CDR3 is TGTGCCAGCAGCAACGGACAGTACTACGAGCAGTACTTC. Its protein product is CASSNGQYYEQYF. The chain joins TRBV16 to TRBJ2-7, with a weak D call TRBD1 (6 bases). The germline CDR1 and CDR2 sequences are KGHSY and FQNENV. V was cut by 5 bases and J by 3 bases, with 11 bases left in between. The CDR3 totals 13 residues.

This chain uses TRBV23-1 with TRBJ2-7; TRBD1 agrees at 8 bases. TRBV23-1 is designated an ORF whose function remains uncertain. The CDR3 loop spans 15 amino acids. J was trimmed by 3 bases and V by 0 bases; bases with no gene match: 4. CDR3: CASSQSRTGIYEQYF. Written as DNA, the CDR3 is TGCGCCAGCAGTCAATCGCGGACAGGGATCTACGAGCAGTACTTC.

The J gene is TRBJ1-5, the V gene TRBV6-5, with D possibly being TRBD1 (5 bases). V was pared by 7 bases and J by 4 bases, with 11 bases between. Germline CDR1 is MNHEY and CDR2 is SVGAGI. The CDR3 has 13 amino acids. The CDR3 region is CASKPDTNQPQHF. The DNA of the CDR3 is TGTGCCAGCAAGCCGGACACGAATCAGCCCCAGCATTTT.

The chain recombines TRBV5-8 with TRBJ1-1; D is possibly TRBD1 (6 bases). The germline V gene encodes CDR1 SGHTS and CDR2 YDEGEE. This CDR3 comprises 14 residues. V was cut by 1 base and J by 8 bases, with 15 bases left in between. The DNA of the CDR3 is TGTGCCAGCAGCTTGTACACAGGGCCGGGAGAAGCTTTCTTT. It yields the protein CASSLYTGPGEAFF.

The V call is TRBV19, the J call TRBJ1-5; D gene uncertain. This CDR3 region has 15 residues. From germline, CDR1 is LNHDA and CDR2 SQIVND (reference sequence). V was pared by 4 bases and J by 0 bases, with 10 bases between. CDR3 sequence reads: CASSNDGYSNQPQHF. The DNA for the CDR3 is TGTGCCAGTAGTAATGACGGATATAGCAATCAGCCCCAGCATTTT.

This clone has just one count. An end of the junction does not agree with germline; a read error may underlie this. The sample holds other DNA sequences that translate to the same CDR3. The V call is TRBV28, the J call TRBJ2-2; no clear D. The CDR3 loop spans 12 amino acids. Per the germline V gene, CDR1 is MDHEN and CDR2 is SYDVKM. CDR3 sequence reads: CATRPLPGELFF. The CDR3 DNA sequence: TGCGCCACTCGACCGCTCCCCGGGGAGCTGTTTTTT. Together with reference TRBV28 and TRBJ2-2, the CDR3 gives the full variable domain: DVKVTQSSRYLVKRTGEKVFLECVQDMDHENMFWYRQDPGLGLRLIYFSYDVKMKEKGDIPEGYSVSREKKERFSLILESASTNQTSMYLCATRPLPGELFFGEGSRLTVL.

CDR3 amino acids: CASSIGGINGLNEQFF. CDR3 nucleotide sequence: TGTGCCAGTAGTATAGGGGGGATAAACGGCCTCAATGAGCAGTTCTTC. V usage is TRBV19 and J usage is TRBJ2-1; either TRBD1 or TRBD2 may fit D (5 bases each). The CDR3 extends over 16 amino acids. V lost 1 base and J lost 6, with 16 bases in between. The germline V gene encodes CDR1 LNHDA and CDR2 SQIVND (reference sequence).

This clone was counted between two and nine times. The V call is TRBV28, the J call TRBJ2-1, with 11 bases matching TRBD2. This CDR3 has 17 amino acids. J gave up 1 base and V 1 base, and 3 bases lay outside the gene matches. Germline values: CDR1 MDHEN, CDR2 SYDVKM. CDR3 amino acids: CASSLLSSGRSYNEQFF. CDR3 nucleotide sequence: TGTGCCAGCAGTTTATTGTCTAGCGGGAGGTCCTACAATGAGCAGTTCTTC.

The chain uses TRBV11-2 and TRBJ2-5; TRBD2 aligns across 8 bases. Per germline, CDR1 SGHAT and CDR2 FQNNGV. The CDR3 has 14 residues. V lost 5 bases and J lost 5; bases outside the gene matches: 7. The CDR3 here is CASSPQRGWETQYF. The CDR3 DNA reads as TGTGCCAGCAGCCCGCAGCGGGGGTGGGAGACCCAGTACTTC. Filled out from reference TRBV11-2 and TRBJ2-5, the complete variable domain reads EAGVAQSPRYKIIEKRQSVAFWCNPISGHATLYWYQQILGQGPKLLIQFQNNGVVDDSQLPKDRFSAERLKGVDSTLKIQPAKLEDSAVYLCASSPQRGWETQYFGPGTRLLVL.

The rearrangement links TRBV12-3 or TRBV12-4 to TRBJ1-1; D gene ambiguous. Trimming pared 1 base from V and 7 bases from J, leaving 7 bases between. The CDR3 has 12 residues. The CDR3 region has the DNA TGTGCCAGCAGTTTAGGAGAAGTTGAAGCTTTCTTT. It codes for CASSLGEVEAFF.

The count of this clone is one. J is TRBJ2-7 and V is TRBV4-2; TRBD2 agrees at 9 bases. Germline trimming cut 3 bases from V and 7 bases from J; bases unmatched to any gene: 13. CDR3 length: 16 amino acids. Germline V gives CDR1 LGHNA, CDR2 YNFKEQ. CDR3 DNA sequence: TGTGCCAGCAGCCACCTATCTAGCGGGGAGGACTTTGAGCAGTACTTC. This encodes CASSHLSSGEDFEQYF.

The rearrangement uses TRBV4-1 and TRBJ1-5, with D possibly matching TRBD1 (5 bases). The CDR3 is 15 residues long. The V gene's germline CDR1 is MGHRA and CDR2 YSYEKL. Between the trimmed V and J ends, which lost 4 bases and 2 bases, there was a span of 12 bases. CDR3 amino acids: CASSLWGEGNQPQHF. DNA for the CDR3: TGCGCCAGCAGCCTGTGGGGGGAAGGCAATCAGCCCCAGCATTTT.

The CDR3 DNA is TGTGCCTGGAGACTAGCGGGGAGCTCCTACGAGCAGTACTTC. Residues: CAWRLAGSSYEQYF. The chain has TRBV30 and TRBJ2-7, with TRBD2 matching 10 bases. CDR1 is GTSNPN, CDR2 SVGIG, per germline (reference sequence). The CDR3 covers 14 residues. The ends lost 3 bases at V and 0 bases at J; junction bases unmatched: 2. Drawing the rest from reference TRBV30 and TRBJ2-7, the complete variable domain is SQTIHQWPATLVQPVGSPLSLECTVEGTSNPNLYWYRQAAGRGLQLLFYSVGIGQISSEVPQNLSASRPQDRQFILSSKKLLLSDSGFYLCAWRLAGSSYEQYFGPGTRLTVT.

CDR3 protein: CASSLGQGNSYGYTF. The CDR3 DNA follows: TGTGCCAGCAGCTTAGGACAGGGTAATTCCTATGGCTACACCTTC. This chain uses TRBV7-2 with TRBJ1-2; TRBD1 matches at 7 bases. The V segment lost 1 base and the J segment 4 bases; nucleotides outside the gene matches: 6. The CDR3 runs to 15 residues. Germline V gene lookup returns CDR1 SGHTA and CDR2 FQGNSA.

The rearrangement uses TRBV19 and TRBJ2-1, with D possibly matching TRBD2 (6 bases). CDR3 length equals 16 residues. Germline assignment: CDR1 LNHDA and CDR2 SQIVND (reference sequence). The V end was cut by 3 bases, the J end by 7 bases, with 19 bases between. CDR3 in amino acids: CASSIGAGMIKNEQFF. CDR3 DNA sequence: TGTGCCAGTAGTATTGGGGCGGGAATGATCAAAAATGAGCAGTTCTTC.

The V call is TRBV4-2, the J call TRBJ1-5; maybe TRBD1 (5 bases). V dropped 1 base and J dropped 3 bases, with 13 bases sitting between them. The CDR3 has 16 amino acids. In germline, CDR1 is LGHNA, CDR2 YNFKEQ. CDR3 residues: CASSQVGSRANQPQHF. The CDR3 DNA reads TGTGCCAGCAGCCAAGTCGGGTCCAGGGCCAATCAGCCCCAGCATTTT.

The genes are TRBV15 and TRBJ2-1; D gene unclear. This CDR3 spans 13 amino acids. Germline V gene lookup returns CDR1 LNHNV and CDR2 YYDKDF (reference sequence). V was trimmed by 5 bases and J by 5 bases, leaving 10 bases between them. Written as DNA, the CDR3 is TGTGCCACCAGCTTTAGCAACGACAATGAGCAGTTCTTC. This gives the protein CATSFSNDNEQFF.

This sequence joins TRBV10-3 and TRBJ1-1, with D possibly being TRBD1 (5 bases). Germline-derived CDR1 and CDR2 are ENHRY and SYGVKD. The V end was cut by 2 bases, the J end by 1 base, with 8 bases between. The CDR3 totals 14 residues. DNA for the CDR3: TGTGCCATCAGTGAGCCAGGGCCGAACACTGAAGCTTTCTTT. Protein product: CAISEPGPNTEAFF.

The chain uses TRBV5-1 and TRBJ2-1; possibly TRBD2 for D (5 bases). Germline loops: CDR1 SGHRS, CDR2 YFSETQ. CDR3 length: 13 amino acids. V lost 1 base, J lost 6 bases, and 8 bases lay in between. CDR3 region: CASSLITSNEQFF. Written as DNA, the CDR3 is TGCGCCAGCAGCTTGATCACTAGCAATGAGCAGTTCTTC.

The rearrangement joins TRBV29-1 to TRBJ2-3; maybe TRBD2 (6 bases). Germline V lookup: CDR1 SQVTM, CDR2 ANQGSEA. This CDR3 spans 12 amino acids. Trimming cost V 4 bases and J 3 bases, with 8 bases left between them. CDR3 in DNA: TGCAGCGTTGGGCTAGCGACAGATACGCAGTATTTT. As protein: CSVGLATDTQYF.

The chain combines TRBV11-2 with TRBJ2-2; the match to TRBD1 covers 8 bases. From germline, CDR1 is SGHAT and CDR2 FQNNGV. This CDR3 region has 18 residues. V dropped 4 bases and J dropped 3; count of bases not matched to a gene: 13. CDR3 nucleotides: TGTGCCAGCAGCTCTCATACACCGGGACAGGTTTACACCGGGGAGCTGTTTTTT. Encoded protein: CASSSHTPGQVYTGELFF.